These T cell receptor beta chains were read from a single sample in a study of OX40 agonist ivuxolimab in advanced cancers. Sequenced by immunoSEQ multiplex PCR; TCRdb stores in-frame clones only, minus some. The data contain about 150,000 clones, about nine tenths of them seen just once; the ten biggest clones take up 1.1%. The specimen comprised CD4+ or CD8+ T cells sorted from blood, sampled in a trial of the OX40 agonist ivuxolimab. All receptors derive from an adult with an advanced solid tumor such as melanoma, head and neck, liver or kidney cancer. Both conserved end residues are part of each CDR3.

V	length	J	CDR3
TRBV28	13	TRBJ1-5	CASSRDSNQPQHF
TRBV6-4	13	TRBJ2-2	CAGSEFPPRELFF
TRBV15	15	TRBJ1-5	CATSRDALSNQPQHF
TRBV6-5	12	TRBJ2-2	CASRRSTGELFF
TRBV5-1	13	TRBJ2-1	CASSLIPGNEQFF
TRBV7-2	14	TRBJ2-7	CASSLMSNPYEQYF
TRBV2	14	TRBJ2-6	CASRFSTGANVLTF
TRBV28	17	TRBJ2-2	CASSFHLTGGSTGELFF
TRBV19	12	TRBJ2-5	CASSPGSLAQYF
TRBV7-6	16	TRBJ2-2	CASSLRSGEYTGELFF
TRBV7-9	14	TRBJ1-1	CASSPMDGNTEAFF
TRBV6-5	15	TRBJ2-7	CASSYSVHGGYEQYF
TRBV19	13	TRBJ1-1	CATAGTGGPEAFF
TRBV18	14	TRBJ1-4	CASSPQGGQEKLFF
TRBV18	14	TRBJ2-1	CASSPTGGYNEQFF
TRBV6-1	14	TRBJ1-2	CASSPNRDGYGYTF
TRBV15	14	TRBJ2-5	CATSSGIGGETQYF
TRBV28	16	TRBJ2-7	CASSLSFTSGKDEQYF
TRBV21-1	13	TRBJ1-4	CATRDRVYEKLFF
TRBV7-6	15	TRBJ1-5	CASSLDRQGDQPQHF
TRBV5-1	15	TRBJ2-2	CASSLGTGHTGELFF
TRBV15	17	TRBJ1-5	CATSRDVRGEVEQPQHF
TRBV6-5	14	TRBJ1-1	CASRPGPVNTEAFF
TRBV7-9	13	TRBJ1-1	CASSPYGDTEAFF
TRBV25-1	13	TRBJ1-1	CASTLGTGLGAFF
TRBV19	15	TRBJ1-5	CASSMRGGGNQPQHF